This TCR beta chain derives from a study of T cell responses to AZD1222 COVID-19 vaccine listed by TCRdb under 2021. Study-level background: AZD1222 recipients whose second dose came at about 4 weeks and those whose second dose came at about 12 weeks were combined into one group, since spike-specific TCR depth and breadth did not differ between the two schedules. TCR sequencing was performed for 233 trial participants, of whom some 200 were given two doses of AZD1222 and some 26 were given two doses of MenACWY control vaccine. Trial participants were enrolled by age into 18-55, 56-69 and 70-plus year subgroups, with approximately 160, 26 and 62 TCR-sequenced participants respectively.

Summary of the overall study and its limitations: Reportedly, close to half of the unique spike-specific TCRs recognized epitopes lying outside the regions that are mutated in the B.1.351 and B.1.1.7 variants. CD4 TCRs associated with the vaccine covered the entire spike protein, and the dominant responses were in regions 160-218 and 743-854. Participants were mostly white British and included more females than males, and it was suggested by the authors that clonal diversity may have been underestimated. A significant rise in spike-specific TCR breadth and depth was observed after two AZD1222 doses relative to day 0 and relative to MenACWY recipients. Only five or six AZD1222 recipients were SARS-CoV-2 seropositive at baseline, limiting conclusions about previously exposed vaccinees. Because no day 14 peak-response samples were available, the repertoires could be characterized only after the peak T cell response. The 56-69-year group was small, and its depth increase did not reach significance, likely because of low power.

V sheds 3 bases and J sheds 4 bases, leaving 9 bases between their ends. The CDR3 runs 13 amino acids, cysteine and phenylalanine included. Just CDR3 DNA is preserved here, 39 bases in frame from base 1. CDR1 is given as LNHDA and CDR2 as SQIVND, both from the germline V gene (reference sequence). The CDR3 regions of human TCRbeta chains were analyzed by immunosequencing. The study's own analysis went as follows. TCRs in the repertoires were matched against a reference library of SARS-CoV-2-specific TCRs that had been generated with the MIRA antigen-specificity platform. Breadth was defined as the fraction of unique TCRs that were SARS-CoV-2-associated. Depth was defined as the fraction of total T cells that were SARS-CoV-2-associated. Using the MIRA data, each spike-specific TCR was assigned both to the spike region to which the TCR was reactive and to a CD4 or CD8 class. Log10-transformed breadth and depth values were compared by one-way ANOVA with Sidak's multiple comparisons tests. In TCRdb, the immuneACCESS table is reduced to in-frame sequences with V and J assigned. These tables do not hold every clone; where another copy was compared, an unresolved V gene accounts for under half, and the others remain unexplained. The V and J calls and clone size are taken from that table; D and trimming were inferred from the DNA. Within this sample are about 95,000 clones, with about 89% of them counted one time only. Around 3.5% of the sample belongs to the ten largest clones.

This specimen's time point label, per the study, means: baseline before first vaccination. Vaccinee samples came from UK trials COV001 and COV002, including a single-blind randomized controlled phase 2/3 trial of AZD1222 (ChAdOx1 nCoV-19) in healthy adults. For TCRbeta chain sequencing, PBMC samples from trial participants were taken at day 0 and at day 28 after the second dose. Comment on this clone: The antigen this receptor binds is unknown. No base quality information exists; no much larger clone differs at one position.

This clonotype originated in an adult in good health. The rearrangement combines TRBV19 with TRBJ1-2, with the D gene call left open. The source was peripheral blood, collected on day 0 of AZD1222 vaccination. The CDR3 protein is CASSIGRTYGYTF. The DNA reads TGTGCCAGTAGTATCGGCAGGACCTATGGCTACACCTTC.